One TCR beta chain is described in this entry. The same CDR3 also results from other DNA sequences found in this sample. This sample is part of a study of shared clonotypes between healthy human individuals. The CDR3 contains 14 residues. Trimming at V came to 5 bases and at J to 1 base, leaving 1 base not matched to a gene. Germline V gene sequence: CDR1 SEHNR, CDR2 FQNEAQ (reference sequence). It was CD45RO-negative cells, positively selected for CCR7, that made up naive CD8 cells, with terminally differentiated effector memory CD45RA+ cells excluded. Healthy adults negative for HIV, lacking recent acute infections or vaccinations, served as donors. Measured with immunoSEQ multiplex PCR; TCRdb has only the in-frame clones, and not every one. Seen here are some 2.1 million clones, about 94% observed once, and the top ten hold about 1.7%.

The V and J genes are TRBV7-9 and TRBJ2-5; 10 bases align to TRBD2. The sample consisted of naive CD8+ T cells from PBMCs. This TCR derives from a young man in good health. Some clones in this sample may be carry-over from other donors' samples. This chain's CDR3 is CASSRTSGQETQYF. As DNA, the CDR3 is TGTGCCAGCAGCCGGACTAGCGGCCAAGAGACCCAGTACTTC. Supplemented by reference TRBV7-9 and TRBJ2-5, the full variable domain reads DTGVSQNPRHKITKRGQNVTFRCDPISEHNRLYWYRQTLGQGPEFLTYFQNEAQLEKSRLLSDRFSAERPKGSFSTLEIQRTEQGDSAMYLCASSRTSGQETQYFGPGTRLLVL.